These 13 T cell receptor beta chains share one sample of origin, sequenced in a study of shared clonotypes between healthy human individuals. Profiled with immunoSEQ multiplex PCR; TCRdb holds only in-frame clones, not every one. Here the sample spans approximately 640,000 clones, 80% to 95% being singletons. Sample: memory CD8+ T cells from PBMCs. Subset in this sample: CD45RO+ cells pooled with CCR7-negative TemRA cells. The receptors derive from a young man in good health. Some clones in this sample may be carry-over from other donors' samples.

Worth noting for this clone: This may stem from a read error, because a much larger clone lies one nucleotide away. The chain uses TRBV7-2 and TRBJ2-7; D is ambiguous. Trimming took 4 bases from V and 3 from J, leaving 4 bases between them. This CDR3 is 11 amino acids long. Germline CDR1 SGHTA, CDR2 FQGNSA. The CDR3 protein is CASSWDYEQYF. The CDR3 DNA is TGTGCCAGCAGCTGGGACTACGAGCAGTACTTC.

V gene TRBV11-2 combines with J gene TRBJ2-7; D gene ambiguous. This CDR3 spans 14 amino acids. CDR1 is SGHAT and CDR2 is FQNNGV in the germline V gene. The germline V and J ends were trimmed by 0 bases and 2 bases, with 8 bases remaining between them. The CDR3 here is CASSLDRRAYEQYF. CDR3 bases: TGTGCCAGCAGCTTAGACAGGAGAGCCTACGAGCAGTACTTC. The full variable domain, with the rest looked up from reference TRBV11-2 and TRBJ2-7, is EAGVAQSPRYKIIEKRQSVAFWCNPISGHATLYWYQQILGQGPKLLIQFQNNGVVDDSQLPKDRFSAERLKGVDSTLKIQPAKLEDSAVYLCASSLDRRAYEQYFGPGTRLTVT.

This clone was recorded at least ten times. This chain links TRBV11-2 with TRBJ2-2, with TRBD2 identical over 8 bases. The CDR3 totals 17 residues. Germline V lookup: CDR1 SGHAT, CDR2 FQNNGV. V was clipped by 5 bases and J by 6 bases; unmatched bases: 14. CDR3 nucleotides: TGTGCCAGCAGCGCCTATCCCCGGGGGGGGATGGCCGGGGAGCTGTTTTTT. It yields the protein CASSAYPRGGMAGELFF. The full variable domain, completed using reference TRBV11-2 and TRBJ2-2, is EAGVAQSPRYKIIEKRQSVAFWCNPISGHATLYWYQQILGQGPKLLIQFQNNGVVDDSQLPKDRFSAERLKGVDSTLKIQPAKLEDSAVYLCASSAYPRGGMAGELFFGEGSRLTVL.

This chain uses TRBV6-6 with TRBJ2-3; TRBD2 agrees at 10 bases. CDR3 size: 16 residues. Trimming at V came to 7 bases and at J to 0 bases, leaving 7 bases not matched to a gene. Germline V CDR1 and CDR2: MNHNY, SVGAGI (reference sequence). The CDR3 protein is CASTPGLASSTDTQYF. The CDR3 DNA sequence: TGTGCCAGCACCCCGGGACTAGCGTCTAGCACAGATACGCAGTATTTT.

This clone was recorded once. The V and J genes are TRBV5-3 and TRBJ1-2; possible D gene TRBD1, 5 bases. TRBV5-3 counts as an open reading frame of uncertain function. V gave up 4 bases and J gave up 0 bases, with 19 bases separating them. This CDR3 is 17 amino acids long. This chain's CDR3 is CARSADAGTGTNYGYTF. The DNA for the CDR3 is TGTGCCAGAAGCGCAGACGCCGGGACGGGGACTAACTATGGCTACACCTTC.

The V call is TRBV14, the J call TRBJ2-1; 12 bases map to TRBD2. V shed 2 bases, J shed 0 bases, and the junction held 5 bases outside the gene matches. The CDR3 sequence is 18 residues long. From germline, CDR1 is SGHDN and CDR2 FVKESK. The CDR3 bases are TGTGCCAGCAGCCAACCAGGACTAGCGGGACCCTCCTACAATGAGCAGTTCTTC. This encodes CASSQPGLAGPSYNEQFF. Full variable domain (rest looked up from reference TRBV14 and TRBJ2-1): EAGVTQFPSHSVIEKGQTVTLRCDPISGHDNLYWYRRVMGKEIKFLLHFVKESKQDESGMPNNRFLAERTGGTYSTLKVQPAELEDSGVYFCASSQPGLAGPSYNEQFFGPGTRLTVL.

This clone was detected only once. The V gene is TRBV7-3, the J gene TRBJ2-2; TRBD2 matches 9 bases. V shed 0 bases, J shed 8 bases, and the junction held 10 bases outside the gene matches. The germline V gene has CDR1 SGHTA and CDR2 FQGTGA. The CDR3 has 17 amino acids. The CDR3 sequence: CASSLTRIAGDDGELFF. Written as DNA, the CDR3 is TGTGCCAGCAGCTTAACGAGGATAGCGGGAGATGATGGGGAGCTGTTTTTT.

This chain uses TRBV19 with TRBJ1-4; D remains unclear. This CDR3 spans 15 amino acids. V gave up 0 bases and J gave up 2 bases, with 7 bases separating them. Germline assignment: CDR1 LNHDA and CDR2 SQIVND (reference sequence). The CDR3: CASSIDAGTNEKLFF. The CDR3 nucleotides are TGTGCCAGTAGTATAGATGCCGGGACTAATGAAAAACTGTTTTTT.

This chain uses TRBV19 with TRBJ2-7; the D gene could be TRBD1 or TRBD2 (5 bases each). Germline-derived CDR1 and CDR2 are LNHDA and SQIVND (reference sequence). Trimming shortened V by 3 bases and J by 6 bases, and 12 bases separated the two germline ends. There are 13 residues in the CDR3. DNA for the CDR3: TGTGCCAGTAGTATTATTGGGGGAGTCGAGCAGTACTTC. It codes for CASSIIGGVEQYF.

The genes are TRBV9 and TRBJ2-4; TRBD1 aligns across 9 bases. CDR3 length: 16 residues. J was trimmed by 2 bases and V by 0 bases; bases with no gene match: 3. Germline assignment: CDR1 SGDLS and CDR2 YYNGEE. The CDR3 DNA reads TGTGCCAGCAGCGTAGGGGGACAGGGATCCAAAAACATTCAGTACTTC. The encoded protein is CASSVGGQGSKNIQYF.

The CDR3 DNA is TGTGCCAGCACGGGAAGGGGGCTGGCTGAAGCTTTCTTT. Residues: CASTGRGLAEAFF. The V gene is TRBV27, the J gene TRBJ1-1, with 7 positions matching TRBD1. V was pared by 7 bases and J by 6 bases, with 8 bases of the junction left unmatched. CDR1 and CDR2 from the germline V gene are MNHEY and SMNVEV (reference sequence). This CDR3 spans 13 amino acids.

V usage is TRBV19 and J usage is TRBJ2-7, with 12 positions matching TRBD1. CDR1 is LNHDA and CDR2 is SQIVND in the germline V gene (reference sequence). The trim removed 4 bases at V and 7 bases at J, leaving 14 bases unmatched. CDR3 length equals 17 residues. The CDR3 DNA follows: TGTGCCAGTAGTACCCTCTACGGGCGGGACAGGGGGCTGGAGCAGTACTTC. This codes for CASSTLYGRDRGLEQYF.

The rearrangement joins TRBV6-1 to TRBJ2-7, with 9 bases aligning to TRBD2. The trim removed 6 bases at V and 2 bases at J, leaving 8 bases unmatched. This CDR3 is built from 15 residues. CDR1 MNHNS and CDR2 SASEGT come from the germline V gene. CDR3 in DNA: TGTGCCAGCAGCCGAGAGGCTAGCGGGGCCTACGAGCAGTACTTC. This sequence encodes CASSREASGAYEQYF.